Presented here are 27 T cell receptor beta chains from one specimen sequenced in a study of T cell changes during pregnancy in multiple sclerosis. Using immunoSEQ multiplex PCR, the repertoire was profiled, and TCRdb retains in-frame clones only, with some absent. This sample has 25,000 to 35,000 clones, with 90% found just once. The specimen was CD4+ T cells from peripheral blood mononuclear cells, collected in the second trimester of pregnancy. The receptor set was obtained from a female donor in good health, enrolled as a control in a pregnancy study.

The V call is TRBV18, the J call TRBJ2-5; TRBD1 matches at 8 bases. V was pared by 3 bases and J by 4 bases, with 7 bases of the junction left unmatched. The CDR3 spans 15 residues. Germline CDR1 and CDR2: KGHSH and LQKENI. The CDR3 DNA is TGTGCCAGCTCACCTTTGCAGGGGGCGGCAGAGACCCAGTACTTC. It translates to CASSPLQGAAETQYF.

The chain is built from TRBV30 and TRBJ2-7; D might be TRBD1 (6 bases). CDR1 is GTSNPN and CDR2 is SVGIG in the germline V gene (reference sequence). The length of the CDR3 is 13 residues. The V and J ends lost 3 bases and 2 bases respectively, with 11 bases between them. CDR3 protein: CAWSRGRPYEQYF. The CDR3 DNA sequence: TGTGCCTGGAGCAGGGGTCGCCCCTACGAGCAGTACTTC. Full variable domain (outside the CDR3, taken from reference TRBV30 and TRBJ2-7): SQTIHQWPATLVQPVGSPLSLECTVEGTSNPNLYWYRQAAGRGLQLLFYSVGIGQISSEVPQNLSASRPQDRQFILSSKKLLLSDSGFYLCAWSRGRPYEQYFGPGTRLTVT.

This clone rates as medium-sized (0.01 to 0.1%). The J gene is TRBJ1-5, the V gene TRBV6-4; D not resolved. This CDR3 has 13 amino acids. Germline V gives CDR1 MRHNA, CDR2 SNTAGT. V was cut by 4 bases and J by 3 bases, with 7 bases left in between. As DNA, the CDR3 is TGTGCCAGCAGTGTTACAGTCAATCAGCCCCAGCATTTT. Protein sequence: CASSVTVNQPQHF.

This sequence joins TRBV9 and TRBJ2-7, with a possible D match to TRBD1 (6 bases). The V gene's germline CDR1 is SGDLS and CDR2 YYNGEE. The CDR3 runs 12 residues. With 7 bases removed from V and 2 bases from J, the gap between germline ends came to 10 bases. The chain's CDR3 is CASGGKTYEQYF. In nucleotides, the CDR3 is TGTGCCAGCGGGGGCAAAACCTACGAGCAGTACTTC.

In its sample, this clone was seen once. This chain uses TRBV6-5 with TRBJ2-1; 9 bases are shared with TRBD1. Trimming took 4 bases from V and 4 from J; bases not matched to a gene: 5. Germline V CDR1 and CDR2: MNHEY, SVGAGI. This CDR3 is built from 15 residues. CDR3 bases: TGTGCCAGCAGTTTACGGGGGACAGGGTACAATGAGCAGTTCTTC. Translation gives CASSLRGTGYNEQFF.

The J gene is TRBJ1-5, the V gene TRBV7-2, with a tentative D call TRBD1 (5 bases). Germline CDR1 and CDR2: SGHTA and FQGNSA. The germline V and J ends were trimmed by 7 bases and 0 bases, with 10 bases remaining between them. The CDR3 has 14 amino acids. The CDR3 DNA sequence: TGTGCCAGCACCATGACAGTTAGCAATCAGCCCCAGCATTTT. Its protein product is CASTMTVSNQPQHF. Full variable domain (rest looked up from reference TRBV7-2 and TRBJ1-5): GAGVSQSPSNKVTEKGKDVELRCDPISGHTALYWYRQSLGQGLEFLIYFQGNSAPDKSGLPSDRFSAERTGGSVSTLTIQRTQQEDSAVYLCASTMTVSNQPQHFGDGTRLSIL.

The gene calls are TRBV6-1 and TRBJ2-3; tentatively, D is TRBD2 (6 bases). The V end lost 6 bases, the J end lost 2 bases, and 15 bases lay between the germline ends. The CDR3 consists of 15 residues. Germline V gives CDR1 MNHNS, CDR2 SASEGT. The CDR3, as DNA: TGTGCCAGCAGAGGCCTCGCGGGACCCACAGATACGCAGTATTTT. It encodes CASRGLAGPTDTQYF.

This chain joins TRBV16 and TRBJ2-5; TRBD2 is a possible D gene (5 bases). Looked up from germline, CDR1 is KGHSY and CDR2 is FQNENV. CDR3 length: 14 residues. Trimming pared 0 bases from V and 5 bases from J, leaving 10 bases between. The CDR3 region has the DNA TGTGCCAGCAGCCAATCAAGAGGGCGGGAGACCCAGTACTTC. It encodes CASSQSRGRETQYF.

The rearrangement uses TRBV2 and TRBJ2-3, with D maybe TRBD2 (6 bases). The CDR3 extends over 15 amino acids. The V gene's germline CDR1 is SNHLY and CDR2 FYNNEI. V shed 6 bases and J shed 3 bases, with 16 bases lying between them. CDR3 protein: CASSKGGVRTDTQYF. The CDR3, as DNA: TGTGCCAGCAGCAAAGGAGGGGTTAGGACAGATACGCAGTATTTT.

V is TRBV29-1 and J is TRBJ1-1; 8 bases align to TRBD1. The CDR3 consists of 13 residues. Trimming took 6 bases from V and 3 from J; bases not matched to a gene: 6. The germline V gene has CDR1 SQVTM and CDR2 ANQGSEA. The chain's CDR3 is CSVDRGGDTEAFF. The CDR3 DNA reads as TGCAGCGTCGACAGGGGTGGGGACACTGAAGCTTTCTTT.

V gene TRBV29-1 combines with J gene TRBJ2-3; 11 positions agree with TRBD1. Germline V CDR1 and CDR2: SQVTM, ANQGSEA. The length of the CDR3 is 18 residues. With 2 bases clipped from V and 1 base from J, the junction kept 11 bases outside the gene matches. Written as DNA, the CDR3 is TGCAGCGTTGAACCTCATCGGGACAGGGGGTGGGGCACAGATACGCAGTATTTT. Its protein is CSVEPHRDRGWGTDTQYF.

This clone has only one observation. V and J are TRBV10-3 and TRBJ2-3, with TRBD2 identical over 8 bases. CDR3 length: 14 residues. Germline V gene lookup returns CDR1 ENHRY and CDR2 SYGVKD. Trimming took 3 bases from V and 5 from J; bases not matched to a gene: 4. As DNA, the CDR3 is TGTGCCATCAGTGAAGATAGCGGGATAGATACGCAGTATTTT. Translation: CAISEDSGIDTQYF.

This clone occurred a few times. The chain is built from TRBV10-1 and TRBJ2-7, with a weak D call TRBD1 (5 bases). Germline lookup yields CDR1 WNHNN and CDR2 SYGVQD (reference sequence). This CDR3 is built from 13 residues. The V and J ends lost 5 bases and 3 bases respectively, with 11 bases between them. The CDR3 protein is CASSRQRGYEQYF. Here the CDR3 DNA reads TGCGCCAGCAGTAGGCAAAGGGGCTACGAGCAGTACTTC.

The chain couples TRBV19 to TRBJ2-3; 7 positions agree with TRBD2. The CDR3 is 14 amino acids. With 3 bases clipped from V and 0 bases from J, the junction kept 0 bases outside the gene matches. CDR1 is LNHDA, CDR2 SQIVND, per germline (reference sequence). CDR3 nucleotide sequence: TGTGCCAGTAGTATTAGCGGGAGCACAGATACGCAGTATTTT. Translating gives CASSISGSTDTQYF.

The chain links TRBV27 to TRBJ2-3, with D perhaps matching TRBD2 (6 bases). Germline V gives CDR1 MNHEY, CDR2 SMNVEV (reference sequence). The CDR3 consists of 13 residues. Trimming removed 7 bases from V and 8 bases from J, with 16 bases in between. The CDR3 here is CASTRTRGGTQYF. Written as DNA, the CDR3 is TGTGCCAGCACCCGTACTAGGGGAGGTACGCAGTATTTT.

V gene TRBV30 combines with J gene TRBJ1-4, with TRBD1 matching over 8 bases. Germline-derived CDR1 and CDR2 are GTSNPN and SVGIG (reference sequence). There are 15 residues in the CDR3. V shed 3 bases, J shed 8 bases, and the junction held 11 bases outside the gene matches. The DNA of the CDR3 is TGTGCCTGGAGACGACCCACAGGGGGGGGAGAAAAACTGTTTTTT. Encoded protein: CAWRRPTGGGEKLFF. The complete variable domain, with remaining parts taken from reference TRBV30 and TRBJ1-4, reads SQTIHQWPATLVQPVGSPLSLECTVEGTSNPNLYWYRQAAGRGLQLLFYSVGIGQISSEVPQNLSASRPQDRQFILSSKKLLLSDSGFYLCAWRRPTGGGEKLFFGSGTQLSVL.

V gene TRBV2 combines with J gene TRBJ2-7; 10 bases agree with TRBD1. With V trimmed by 6 bases and J by 2 bases, 1 base remained unmatched. The germline V gene has CDR1 SNHLY and CDR2 FYNNEI. CDR3 size: 13 residues. The CDR3 region has the DNA TGTGCCAGCAGAGGGACAGGGGCCTACGAGCAGTACTTC. The encoded protein is CASRGTGAYEQYF.

The chain links TRBV27 to TRBJ1-5; 9 bases line up with TRBD1. Germline assignment: CDR1 MNHEY and CDR2 SMNVEV (reference sequence). The CDR3 is made up of 15 amino acids. V shed 6 bases, J shed 1 base, and the junction held 4 bases outside the gene matches. The chain's CDR3 is CASRFGQGSNQPQHF. The CDR3 DNA reads as TGTGCCAGCAGGTTCGGACAGGGGAGCAATCAGCCCCAGCATTTT.

The V gene is TRBV19, the J gene TRBJ1-2; TRBD1 matches at 9 bases. With V trimmed by 6 bases and J by 6 bases, 11 bases remained unmatched. The CDR3 spans 15 residues. From germline, CDR1 is LNHDA and CDR2 SQIVND (reference sequence). The CDR3 region is CASSTGTGRIHGYTF. As DNA, the CDR3 is TGTGCCAGTAGCACCGGGACAGGGCGTATACATGGCTACACCTTC.

The rearrangement uses TRBV30 and TRBJ1-2, with 9 nucleotides matching TRBD1. J was trimmed by 6 bases and V by 3 bases; bases with no gene match: 11. The CDR3 extends over 15 amino acids. Germline lookup yields CDR1 GTSNPN and CDR2 SVGIG (reference sequence). The CDR3: CAWSVPGQGRNGYTF. CDR3 DNA: TGTGCCTGGAGCGTCCCGGGACAGGGTAGGAATGGCTACACCTTC. Looking up the rest from reference TRBV30 and TRBJ1-2 gives the full variable domain: SQTIHQWPATLVQPVGSPLSLECTVEGTSNPNLYWYRQAAGRGLQLLFYSVGIGQISSEVPQNLSASRPQDRQFILSSKKLLLSDSGFYLCAWSVPGQGRNGYTFGSGTRLTVV.

This clone was picked up one time. The chain joins TRBV29-1 to TRBJ1-4; D is perhaps TRBD1 (5 bases). The CDR3 consists of 15 residues. Germline V gene data show CDR1 as SQVTM and CDR2 as ANQGSEA. V lost 4 bases and J 0 bases, leaving 12 bases between the germline ends. The CDR3 here is CSVGGELTTNEKLFF. The CDR3, as DNA: TGCAGCGTTGGGGGGGAGCTCACAACTAATGAAAAACTGTTTTTT.

The gene calls are TRBV7-9 and TRBJ1-2; D is perhaps TRBD1 (6 bases). Germline loops: CDR1 SEHNR, CDR2 FQNEAQ (reference sequence). V lost 5 bases, J lost 4 bases, and 11 bases lay in between. This CDR3 is 13 amino acids long. CDR3: CASSPQGGYGYTF. The CDR3 nucleotides read TGTGCCAGCAGCCCACAGGGCGGCTATGGCTACACCTTC.

The chain employs TRBV2 and TRBJ2-2, with D tentatively TRBD1 (6 bases). The CDR3 consists of 16 residues. Germline V lookup: CDR1 SNHLY, CDR2 FYNNEI. Between the trimmed V and J ends, which lost 0 bases and 4 bases, there was a span of 12 bases. CDR3 DNA sequence: TGTGCCAGCAGTGAAGCTGGGGGCGGTGTCACCGGGGAGCTGTTTTTT. Its protein product is CASSEAGGGVTGELFF.

The chain recombines TRBV28 with TRBJ1-2; D is unresolved. This CDR3 is built from 13 residues. Germline loops: CDR1 MDHEN, CDR2 SYDVKM. V was pared by 3 bases and J by 8 bases, with 13 bases between. The CDR3 sequence: CASSFSARGGYTF. DNA for the CDR3: TGTGCCAGCAGTTTTTCAGCCCGAGGGGGCTACACCTTC.

CDR3 sequence reads: CAAKTGTGYTDTQYF. The CDR3 DNA is TGTGCCGCGAAGACCGGGACAGGGTACACAGATACGCAGTATTTT. The rearrangement links TRBV6-1 to TRBJ2-3, with 9 bases identical to TRBD1. The germline CDR1 and CDR2 sequences are MNHNS and SASEGT. The junction had 11 bases not matched to a gene; V was cut back by 11 bases and J by 2 bases. CDR3 length equals 15 residues.

This clone was seen once. The chain employs TRBV19 and TRBJ1-4, with D perhaps TRBD1 (6 bases). V gave up 4 bases and J gave up 7 bases, with 16 bases separating them. Germline values: CDR1 LNHDA, CDR2 SQIVND (reference sequence). The CDR3 contains 15 residues. The CDR3 sequence: CASSKQGVGTEKLFF. In DNA form, the CDR3 reads TGTGCCAGTAGTAAACAGGGTGTGGGAACTGAAAAACTGTTTTTT.

The rearrangement joins TRBV19 to TRBJ1-2; 9 positions match TRBD1. V shed 7 bases, J shed 4 bases, and the junction held 10 bases outside the gene matches. Germline lookup yields CDR1 LNHDA and CDR2 SQIVND (reference sequence). The CDR3 has 15 residues. CDR3 in amino acids: CASTAPEGQGYGYTF. The CDR3 DNA reads as TGTGCCAGTACCGCACCCGAGGGACAGGGCTATGGCTACACCTTC. The complete variable domain, with remaining parts taken from reference TRBV19 and TRBJ1-2, reads DGGITQSPKYLFRKEGQNVTLSCEQNLNHDAMYWYRQDPGQGLRLIYYSQIVNDFQKGDIAEGYSVSREKKESFPLTVTSAQKNPTAFYLCASTAPEGQGYGYTFGSGTRLTVV.